Listed below are T cell receptor beta chains from one sample, sequenced in a study of identical twins. TCRdb reprocessed the 5' RACE reads with MiXCR, giving one entry per CDR3 protein. Of roughly 480,000 distinct CDR3 sequences in the sample, about 24% were seen once. This sample also belongs to another study, concerning T cells expressing NK-cell markers.

Sequencing was performed on CD4+ T cells sorted from blood. The receptors were sampled from a young woman in good health. The CDR3 runs from the conserved cysteine through the conserved F or W. The order of the fields is J gene, D gene, clone size, V gene, CDR3 protein, CDR3 DNA. A D gene is named only where the DNA matches it firmly. Clone size is given for some rows only: seen once, a few or many times, or a class if the clone is expanded.

J: TRBJ2-3
D: -
size: -
V: TRBV24-1
CDR3: CATSDFQLGDTQYF
DNA: TGTGCCACCAGTGATTTCCAACTAGGAGATACGCAGTATTTT

J: TRBJ2-1
D: -
size: -
V: TRBV3-1
CDR3: CASSQGSWSYNEQFF
DNA: TGTGCCAGCAGCCAAGGGTCGTGGTCCTACAATGAGCAGTTCTTC

J: TRBJ1-1
D: -
size: many
V: TRBV6-1
CDR3: CASRRAGQRSTEAFF
DNA: TGTGCCAGCAGGCGCGCCGGACAGCGGTCCACTGAAGCTTTCTTT

J: TRBJ2-7
D: -
size: many
V: TRBV29-1
CDR3: CSVRLRVDSYEQYF
DNA: TGCAGCGTGCGGCTAAGGGTTGACTCCTACGAGCAGTACTTC

J: TRBJ1-6
D: TRBD1
size: -
V: TRBV5-6
CDR3: CASSSDRGGSPLHF
DNA: TGTGCCAGCAGCTCGGACAGGGGAGGGTCACCCCTCCACTTT

J: TRBJ2-4
D: TRBD1
size: many
V: TRBV12-3/TRBV12-4
CDR3: CASKDRVNIQYF
DNA: TGTGCCAGCAAAGACAGGGTAAACATTCAGTACTTC

J: TRBJ1-2
D: TRBD1
size: few
V: TRBV20-1
CDR3: CSASRQGASGYTF
DNA: TGCAGTGCTAGCCGGCAGGGGGCTAGTGGCTACACCTTC

J: TRBJ2-7
D: TRBD1
size: few
V: TRBV7-2
CDR3: CASSFRTGTYEQYF
DNA: TGTGCCAGCAGCTTCCGGACAGGTACCTACGAGCAGTACTTC

J: TRBJ2-7
D: -
size: -
V: TRBV29-1
CDR3: CSVDLGGYEQYF
DNA: TGCAGCGTTGATCTCGGTGGGTACGAGCAGTACTTC

J: TRBJ2-1
D: TRBD2
size: few
V: TRBV27
CDR3: CASVSLAGGFNEQFF
DNA: TGTGCCAGCGTTTCCCTAGCGGGGGGCTTCAATGAGCAGTTCTTC

J: TRBJ2-5
D: -
size: -
V: TRBV5-1
CDR3: CASSLWPTAQETQYF
DNA: TGCGCCAGCAGCTTGTGGCCGACAGCACAAGAGACCCAGTACTTC

J: TRBJ2-7
D: TRBD2
size: few
V: TRBV4-2
CDR3: CASSQVGGGSYEQYF
DNA: TGTGCCAGCAGCCAAGTTGGCGGGGGGTCTTACGAGCAGTACTTC

J: TRBJ2-5
D: -
size: few
V: TRBV20-1
CDR3: CSARGSWTQYF
DNA: TGCAGTGCTAGAGGGAGCTGGACCCAGTACTTC

J: TRBJ2-5
D: TRBD2
size: few
V: TRBV5-1
CDR3: CASSLERDKETQYF
DNA: TGCGCCAGCAGCTTGGAGCGGGATAAAGAGACCCAGTACTTC

J: TRBJ2-1
D: TRBD2
size: -
V: TRBV20-1
CDR3: CSAYSSGVYNEQFF
DNA: TGCAGTGCATATTCTAGCGGGGTTTACAATGAGCAGTTCTTC

J: TRBJ1-2
D: -
size: -
V: TRBV12-3/TRBV12-4
CDR3: CASSSAGSPYGYTF
DNA: TGTGCCAGCAGTTCCGCAGGTAGTCCCTATGGCTACACCTTC

J: TRBJ2-7
D: -
size: few
V: TRBV7-2
CDR3: CASSATGQYYEQYF
DNA: TGTGCCAGCAGCGCGACCGGACAGTACTACGAGCAGTACTTC

J: TRBJ2-6
D: TRBD2
size: many
V: TRBV12-3/TRBV12-4
CDR3: CASTPGGTGANVLTF
DNA: TGTGCCAGCACTCCGGGGGGGACTGGGGCCAACGTCCTGACTTTC

J: TRBJ1-5
D: -
size: -
V: TRBV2
CDR3: CASMLQANQPQHF
DNA: TGTGCCAGCATGTTACAGGCAAATCAGCCCCAGCATTTT

J: TRBJ2-3
D: -
size: -
V: TRBV5-1
CDR3: CASSFGGTSTDTQYF
DNA: TGCGCCAGCAGCTTCGGGGGAACTAGCACAGATACGCAGTATTTT

J: TRBJ2-1
D: -
size: -
V: TRBV7-6
CDR3: CASSPKGGGTNEQFF
DNA: TGTGCCAGCAGCCCCAAGGGCGGAGGTACCAATGAGCAGTTCTTC

J: TRBJ1-1
D: TRBD1
size: few
V: TRBV3-1
CDR3: CASSHRDRDHTEAFF
DNA: TGTGCCAGCAGCCACCGGGACAGGGACCACACTGAAGCTTTCTTT

J: TRBJ2-7
D: -
size: -
V: TRBV7-2
CDR3: CASSPGFLREQYF
DNA: TGTGCCAGCAGCCCCGGATTCCTTCGCGAGCAGTACTTC

J: TRBJ2-5
D: TRBD2
size: -
V: TRBV14
CDR3: CASSRLMAGVETQYF
DNA: TGTGCCAGCAGCCGCCTTATGGCGGGGGTGGAGACCCAGTACTTC

J: TRBJ2-2
D: TRBD2
size: -
V: TRBV3-1
CDR3: CASSQKLAGAVTGELFF
DNA: TGTGCCAGCAGCCAGAAACTAGCGGGGGCCGTTACCGGGGAGCTGTTTTTT

J: TRBJ1-4
D: TRBD1
size: -
V: TRBV2
CDR3: CASSGEGAAYEKLFF
DNA: TGTGCCAGCAGTGGTGAGGGGGCGGCGTATGAAAAACTGTTTTTT

J: TRBJ2-1
D: TRBD2
size: -
V: TRBV15
CDR3: CATSRVAGDEQFF
DNA: TGTGCCACCAGCAGAGTTGCGGGGGATGAGCAGTTCTTC

J: TRBJ2-1
D: -
size: -
V: TRBV11-1
CDR3: CASSSTNFRTENYNEQFF
DNA: TGTGCCAGCAGCTCGACGAATTTCCGGACAGAGAACTACAATGAGCAGTTCTTC

J: TRBJ1-1
D: -
size: once
V: TRBV20-1
CDR3: CSAAPPLGLETEAFF
DNA: TGCAGTGCTGCCCCTCCCCTGGGGCTAGAAACTGAAGCTTTCTTT

J: TRBJ1-1
D: -
size: once
V: TRBV20-1
CDR3: CSGTNLGGPSTEAFF
DNA: TGCAGTGGGACGAACTTGGGGGGACCTAGCACTGAAGCTTTCTTT

J: TRBJ2-4
D: -
size: few
V: TRBV7-8
CDR3: CASSLEPGMSAKNIQYF
DNA: TGTGCCAGCAGCTTAGAACCAGGGATGTCGGCCAAAAACATTCAGTACTTC

J: TRBJ1-1
D: -
size: -
V: TRBV5-5
CDR3: CASSPHPAGIEAFF
DNA: TGTGCCAGCAGCCCACACCCTGCGGGCATTGAAGCTTTCTTT

J: TRBJ2-1
D: -
size: few
V: TRBV6-5
CDR3: CASSYAEGGEQFF
DNA: TGTGCCAGCAGTTACGCCGAGGGGGGTGAGCAGTTCTTC

J: TRBJ2-1
D: TRBD2
size: -
V: TRBV3-1
CDR3: CASSYQASGLAVEQFF
DNA: TGTGCCAGCAGCTATCAAGCCTCGGGACTAGCGGTTGAGCAGTTCTTC

J: TRBJ2-2
D: TRBD1
size: -
V: TRBV11-2
CDR3: CASSLTTARDRAGELFF
DNA: TGTGCCAGCAGCCTCACCACCGCTCGGGACAGGGCCGGGGAGCTGTTTTTT

J: TRBJ2-3
D: TRBD2
size: few
V: TRBV6-2/TRBV6-3
CDR3: CASSWDVGLSGIKADTQYF
DNA: TGTGCCAGCAGTTGGGACGTAGGACTCAGCGGGATCAAGGCAGATACGCAGTATTTT

J: TRBJ2-1
D: -
size: -
V: TRBV12-3/TRBV12-4
CDR3: CASRSRSSRSYNEQFF
DNA: TGTGCCAGCAGGTCCAGGTCCTCTAGATCCTACAATGAGCAGTTCTTC

J: TRBJ2-1
D: TRBD1
size: -
V: TRBV5-1
CDR3: CASSSGTGGDEQFF
DNA: TGCGCCAGCAGCTCCGGGACAGGGGGTGATGAGCAGTTCTTC

J: TRBJ2-5
D: -
size: few
V: TRBV11-2
CDR3: CASSLGDRPVYGLETQYF
DNA: TGTGCCAGCAGCTTAGGGGATCGGCCTGTTTATGGGCTCGAGACCCAGTACTTC

J: TRBJ1-3
D: -
size: -
V: TRBV7-6
CDR3: CASSSGRFSGNTIYF
DNA: TGTGCCAGCAGCTCGGGACGGTTCTCTGGAAACACCATATATTTT

J: TRBJ2-2
D: -
size: -
V: TRBV12-3/TRBV12-4
CDR3: CAEASSATGELFF
DNA: TGTGCTGAGGCTAGCAGCGCCACCGGGGAGCTGTTTTTT

J: TRBJ1-5
D: -
size: once
V: TRBV18
CDR3: CASSPTAGGAGQPQHF
DNA: TGTGCCAGCTCACCTACGGCGGGGGGCGCGGGGCAGCCCCAGCATTTT

J: TRBJ1-1
D: -
size: once
V: TRBV12-3/TRBV12-4
CDR3: CASSFFLVKGALNTEAFF
DNA: TGTGCCAGCAGTTTTTTTCTTGTTAAAGGGGCCCTGAACACTGAAGCTTTCTTT

J: TRBJ2-1
D: TRBD2
size: few
V: TRBV5-1
CDR3: CASSMGRLADNEQFF
DNA: TGCGCCAGCAGCATGGGTAGACTAGCGGACAATGAGCAGTTCTTC

J: TRBJ1-1
D: -
size: few
V: TRBV7-2
CDR3: CASSPMRIKNTEAFF
DNA: TGTGCCAGCAGCCCCATGAGGATCAAGAACACTGAAGCTTTCTTT

J: TRBJ1-5
D: -
size: -
V: TRBV2
CDR3: CASSGTSNQPQHF
DNA: TGTGCCAGCAGTGGGACTAGCAATCAGCCCCAGCATTTT

J: TRBJ2-5
D: TRBD2
size: -
V: TRBV15
CDR3: CATSRAGGGPQETQYF
DNA: TGTGCCACCAGCAGGGCAGGCGGGGGACCTCAAGAGACCCAGTACTTC

J: TRBJ2-4
D: -
size: few
V: TRBV6-5
CDR3: CASSYEGWTKNIQYF
DNA: TGTGCCAGCAGTTATGAGGGGTGGACCAAAAACATTCAGTACTTC

J: TRBJ2-2
D: -
size: -
V: TRBV3-1
CDR3: CASSHLRFDTYTGELFF
DNA: TGTGCCAGCAGCCACCTCCGCTTCGACACATACACCGGGGAGCTGTTTTTT

J: TRBJ2-5
D: TRBD2
size: -
V: TRBV6-1
CDR3: CASSKREWETQYF
DNA: TGTGCCAGCAGTAAGCGGGAGTGGGAGACCCAGTACTTC

J: TRBJ2-7
D: -
size: few
V: TRBV10-3
CDR3: CAISRGPEGREQYF
DNA: TGTGCCATCAGCCGGGGGCCCGAAGGGCGGGAGCAGTACTTC

J: TRBJ2-4
D: -
size: few
V: TRBV27
CDR3: CASRRDSLAKNIQYF
DNA: TGTGCCAGCAGACGAGACTCCCTAGCCAAAAACATTCAGTACTTC

J: TRBJ2-4
D: -
size: few
V: TRBV6-2/TRBV6-3
CDR3: CASRPAAQGKGNIQYF
DNA: TGTGCCAGCAGACCTGCCGCCCAGGGGAAGGGAAACATTCAGTACTTC

J: TRBJ1-5
D: TRBD1
size: -
V: TRBV2
CDR3: CASRAGGAGSNQPQHF
DNA: TGTGCCAGCAGAGCAGGGGGCGCGGGGAGCAATCAGCCCCAGCATTTT

J: TRBJ2-5
D: -
size: few
V: TRBV20-1
CDR3: CSAERWRLQETQYF
DNA: TGCAGTGCTGAGAGATGGAGACTCCAAGAGACCCAGTACTTC